Shown below are 21 T cell receptor beta chains from a single sample sequenced in a study of shared clonotypes between healthy human individuals. Only in-frame clones appear in the TCRdb table, and some are missing; sequencing was by immunoSEQ multiplex PCR. The sample holds approximately 530,000 clones, approximately 95% seen once. Sample: naive CD4+ T cells sorted from blood. Specified subset: CD45RA+ positively selected. The receptors derive from a woman in her twenties or thirties in good health.

J is TRBJ2-5 and V is TRBV5-1, with 7 bases matching TRBD2. The CDR3 is made up of 14 amino acids. Germline CDR1 is SGHRS and CDR2 is YFSETQ. V shed 7 bases and J 5 bases; nucleotides not matched to a gene: 11. Written as DNA, the CDR3 is TGCGCCAGCGGGCGGGCTAGCGGACTGGAGACCCAGTACTTC. It encodes CASGRASGLETQYF.

CDR3 residues: CASKGRANYGYTF. DNA for the CDR3: TGCGCCAGCAAGGGGCGAGCTAACTATGGCTACACCTTC. J is TRBJ1-2 and V is TRBV5-1, with D perhaps TRBD1 (5 bases). The CDR3 contains 13 residues. Trimming shortened V by 6 bases and J by 0 bases, and 9 bases separated the two germline ends. Germline V gene lookup returns CDR1 SGHRS and CDR2 YFSETQ.

The chain combines TRBV11-3 with TRBJ2-5; 8 bases are shared with TRBD2. The DNA end favors TRBJ2-7, so the J call may be wrong. The CDR3 is 16 amino acids. Germline CDR1 is SGHNT and CDR2 is YENEEA. Here the CDR3 DNA reads TGTGCCAGCATCCTATCCCCAGCGGGAGATCGACGCGAGCAGTACTTC. It translates to CASILSPAGDRREQYF.

The V gene is TRBV5-5, the J gene TRBJ1-1; possible D gene TRBD1, 6 bases. CDR1 SGHKS and CDR2 YYEKEE come from the germline V gene (reference sequence). V lost 6 bases and J lost 2, with 17 bases in between. The CDR3 has 15 residues. CDR3 DNA: TGTGCCAGCAAGGTTGGGTCGGACAGAAACACTGAAGCTTTCTTT. Translating gives CASKVGSDRNTEAFF. The whole variable domain, remainder taken from reference TRBV5-5 and TRBJ1-1, is DAGVTQSPTHLIKTRGQQVTLRCSPISGHKSVSWYQQVLGQGPQFIFQYYEKEERGRGNFPDRFSARQFPNYSSELNVNALLLGDSALYLCASKVGSDRNTEAFFGQGTRLTVV.

The rearrangement uses TRBV11-1 and TRBJ2-7, with D tentatively TRBD2 (5 bases). CDR3 size: 14 residues. V lost 1 base and J 0 bases, leaving 7 bases between the germline ends. The V gene's germline CDR1 is SGHAT and CDR2 FQDESV (reference sequence). DNA of the CDR3: TGTGCCAGCAGCTTAGGAGCGGCCTCCTACGAGCAGTACTTC. Protein product: CASSLGAASYEQYF.

This chain uses TRBV18 with TRBJ2-2, with 10 nucleotides matching TRBD2. This CDR3 has 19 residues. J gave up 4 bases and V 5 bases, and 16 bases lay outside the gene matches. CDR1 and CDR2 from the germline V gene are KGHSH and LQKENI. For the CDR3, the DNA is TGTGCCAGCTCATCCCGGACTAGCGGAGCCTCGATTGGCACCGGGGAGCTGTTTTTT. Translation gives CASSSRTSGASIGTGELFF.

The chain carries TRBV5-4 and TRBJ1-1, with D perhaps TRBD1 (5 bases). This CDR3 has 14 residues. Trimming took 0 bases from V and 4 from J, leaving 10 bases between them. Germline V gene sequence: CDR1 SGHNT, CDR2 YYREEE (reference sequence). This CDR3 is CASSLVIGGTEAFF. CDR3 DNA: TGTGCCAGCAGCTTGGTAATTGGGGGCACTGAAGCTTTCTTT. Full variable domain (missing parts from reference TRBV5-4 and TRBJ1-1): ETGVTQSPTHLIKTRGQQVTLRCSSQSGHNTVSWYQQALGQGPQFIFQYYREEENGRGNFPPRFSGLQFPNYSSELNVNALELDDSALYLCASSLVIGGTEAFFGQGTRLTVV.

The CDR3 bases are TGCAGCGTTGCCAGGAATGAGCAGTTCTTC. It codes for CSVARNEQFF. The V call is TRBV29-1, the J call TRBJ2-1, with unresolved D. Looked up from germline, CDR1 is SQVTM and CDR2 is ANQGSEA. This CDR3 has 10 amino acids. The germline V and J ends were trimmed by 4 bases and 7 bases, with 5 bases remaining between them.

J is TRBJ2-1 and V is TRBV6-6; the D gene is possibly TRBD1 (6 bases). Germline V lookup: CDR1 MNHNY, CDR2 SVGAGI (reference sequence). Between the trimmed V and J ends, which lost 2 bases and 0 bases, there was a span of 11 bases. The CDR3 spans 16 residues. CDR3 in DNA: TGTGCCAGCAGTTACAACAGGGCGGGCTCCTACAATGAGCAGTTCTTC. Amino acids: CASSYNRAGSYNEQFF.

The chain recombines TRBV9 with TRBJ2-7; D not resolved. This CDR3 spans 14 amino acids. CDR1 is SGDLS and CDR2 is YYNGEE in the germline V gene. The ends were cut back, 0 bases at V and 5 bases at J, with 12 bases in the middle. The CDR3 nucleotides read TGTGCCAGCAGCGTAGGGAATGCCGGCGACGAGCAGTACTTC. Its translation is CASSVGNAGDEQYF.

Comment on this clone: One end of the junction fails to match germline, which may point to a read error. The genes are TRBV19 and TRBJ2-1, with a weak D call TRBD1 (5 bases). CDR1 and CDR2 from the germline V gene are LNHDA and SQIVND (reference sequence). The CDR3 has 16 amino acids. The CDR3 bases are TGTGCCAGTAGTATGGGGCACCCTATGTCCTTCAATGAGCAGTTCTTC. Translating it yields CASSMGHPMSFNEQFF.

V gene TRBV6-1 combines with J gene TRBJ2-3, with a tentative D call TRBD2 (6 bases). Trimming shortened V by 2 bases and J by 5 bases, and 14 bases separated the two germline ends. Germline values: CDR1 MNHNS, CDR2 SASEGT. The CDR3 covers 15 residues. CDR3 loop: CASSEMPAGGDTQYF. In DNA, the CDR3 is TGTGCCAGCAGTGAAATGCCAGCGGGTGGAGATACGCAGTATTTT.

The chain employs TRBV9 and TRBJ2-7, with 10 bases fitting TRBD1. The CDR3 contains 14 residues. Trimming at V came to 4 bases and at J to 5 bases, leaving 6 bases not matched to a gene. In germline, CDR1 is SGDLS, CDR2 YYNGEE. CDR3 amino acids: CASSPRDRGHEQYF. Here the CDR3 DNA reads TGTGCCAGCAGCCCGCGGGACAGGGGCCACGAGCAGTACTTC.

The V call is TRBV27, the J call TRBJ2-2; TRBD1 matches 10 bases. The CDR3 loop spans 14 amino acids. CDR1 is MNHEY, CDR2 SMNVEV, per germline (reference sequence). The ends lost 4 bases at V and 8 bases at J; junction bases unmatched: 4. The CDR3 DNA reads TGTGCCAGCAGTTCGACAGGGGGCGAGGGGGAGCTGTTTTTT. Translation gives CASSSTGGEGELFF.

This clone showed up just once. The V gene is TRBV2, the J gene TRBJ2-7; D not resolved. Germline V CDR1 and CDR2: SNHLY, FYNNEI. Trimming stripped 4 bases from V and 3 bases from J, with 16 bases between. CDR3 size: 15 residues. The CDR3 region is CASSARSTSFYEQYF. The CDR3 nucleotides are TGTGCCAGCAGTGCCCGATCTACCAGCTTCTACGAGCAGTACTTC.

The CDR3 spells CASSLTSGSYNEQFF. In DNA, the CDR3 is TGTGCCAGCAGCTTGACTAGCGGATCCTACAATGAGCAGTTCTTC. This chain joins TRBV5-4 and TRBJ2-1; 8 bases map to TRBD2. With 1 base clipped from V and 1 base from J, the junction kept 1 base outside the gene matches. The CDR3 consists of 15 residues. Germline-derived CDR1 and CDR2 are SGHNT and YYREEE (reference sequence).

J is TRBJ2-5 and V is TRBV19; D ambiguous. CDR1 is LNHDA and CDR2 is SQIVND in the germline V gene (reference sequence). V was clipped by 2 bases and J by 3 bases, with 13 bases between them. The CDR3 length is 15 residues. The CDR3 is CASSIIGVGKETQYF. In nucleotides, the CDR3 is TGTGCCAGTAGTATAATCGGAGTGGGGAAAGAGACCCAGTACTTC.

The V and J genes are TRBV4-1 and TRBJ2-7, with unresolved D. Germline V gene data show CDR1 as MGHRA and CDR2 as YSYEKL. This CDR3 spans 18 amino acids. The V end lost 4 bases, the J end lost 2 bases, and 24 bases lay between the germline ends. CDR3 sequence: CASSPNIQALNDPYEQYF. CDR3 sequence (DNA): TGCGCCAGCAGCCCTAACATCCAGGCCCTAAACGATCCCTACGAGCAGTACTTC.

The chain is built from TRBV28 and TRBJ2-1; either TRBD1 or TRBD2 may fit D (6 bases each). V gave up 8 bases and J gave up 8 bases, with 19 bases separating them. The germline CDR1 and CDR2 sequences are MDHEN and SYDVKM. The CDR3 loop spans 14 amino acids. The CDR3 is CASSLRHGGDEQFF. For the CDR3, the DNA is TGTGCCAGCTCTCTTCGGCACGGGGGCGATGAGCAGTTCTTC.

The chain combines TRBV19 with TRBJ1-1; D is ambiguous. The ends were cut back, 6 bases at V and 4 bases at J, with 18 bases in the middle. CDR3 length: 15 amino acids. Germline-derived CDR1 and CDR2 are LNHDA and SQIVND (reference sequence). CDR3 in amino acids: CASRHQGQVGTEAFF. The CDR3 region has the DNA TGTGCCAGTAGACACCAAGGGCAAGTCGGCACTGAAGCTTTCTTT.

The CDR3 region is CASRSGGAINEKLFF. Here the CDR3 DNA reads TGTGCCAGCAGATCCGGAGGCGCGATTAATGAAAAACTGTTTTTT. The chain links TRBV27 to TRBJ1-4; D unclear. CDR3 length: 15 residues. Trimming took 6 bases from V and 4 from J, leaving 15 bases between them. The germline CDR1 and CDR2 sequences are MNHEY and SMNVEV (reference sequence). Combining the CDR3 with reference TRBV27 and TRBJ1-4 gives the whole variable domain EAQVTQNPRYLITVTGKKLTVTCSQNMNHEYMSWYRQDPGLGLRQIYYSMNVEVTDKGDVPEGYKVSRKEKRNFPLILESPSPNQTSLYFCASRSGGAINEKLFFGSGTQLSVL.